The next 24 T cell receptor beta chains were all read from a single sample in a study of T cell repertoires in ileal Crohn's disease. The method was immunoSEQ multiplex PCR; TCRdb's version includes in-frame clones alone and lacks a portion of them. The sample has 5,500 to 7,000 clones; roughly 80% are singletons. Material for sequencing was ileal tissue. Receptors originate from an adult with Crohn's disease.

This clone showed up just a few times. The V call is TRBV5-4, the J call TRBJ2-5; 8 bases map to TRBD1. The CDR3 is 15 amino acids. From germline, CDR1 is SGHNT and CDR2 YYREEE (reference sequence). The ends lost 3 bases at V and 2 bases at J; junction bases unmatched: 6. The CDR3 nucleotides are TGTGCCAGCAGCTCCGACAGGGGATTACAAGAGACCCAGTACTTC. Its translation is CASSSDRGLQETQYF.

The chain links TRBV6-5 to TRBJ2-1, with TRBD1 as a possible D gene (6 bases). Germline CDR1 and CDR2: MNHEY and SVGAGI. The germline V and J ends were trimmed by 0 bases and 2 bases, with 8 bases remaining between them. CDR3 size: 15 residues. The CDR3 nucleotides are TGTGCCAGCAGTTACTCTCCAGGGGCCTACAATGAGCAGTTCTTC. Amino acid sequence: CASSYSPGAYNEQFF.

The chain employs TRBV7-2 and TRBJ1-4, with no clear D. Trimming took off 3 bases at V and 1 base at J, with 6 bases between the two ends. The germline V gene encodes CDR1 SGHTA and CDR2 FQGNSA. The CDR3 loop spans 14 amino acids. Written as DNA, the CDR3 is TGTGCCAGCAGCTTTTCCGAAACTAATGAAAAACTGTTTTTT. It translates to CASSFSETNEKLFF. Combining the CDR3 with reference TRBV7-2 and TRBJ1-4 gives the whole variable domain GAGVSQSPSNKVTEKGKDVELRCDPISGHTALYWYRQSLGQGLEFLIYFQGNSAPDKSGLPSDRFSAERTGGSVSTLTIQRTQQEDSAVYLCASSFSETNEKLFFGSGTQLSVL.

In its sample, this clone was seen a few times. This rearrangement joins TRBV19 to TRBJ2-7, with 11 bases lining up with TRBD1. The CDR3 runs to 14 residues. Germline values: CDR1 LNHDA, CDR2 SQIVND (reference sequence). V lost 5 bases and J lost 3; bases outside the gene matches: 3. This CDR3 reads CASSLGTGGYEQYF. Written as DNA, the CDR3 is TGTGCCAGTAGTTTGGGGACAGGGGGCTACGAGCAGTACTTC.

The rearrangement uses TRBV5-6 and TRBJ1-3, with D unresolved. The CDR3 loop spans 15 amino acids. Germline CDR1 is SGHDT and CDR2 is YYEEEE. V was pared by 2 bases and J by 0 bases, with 9 bases between. This CDR3 is CASSLMGDSGNTIYF. The CDR3 region has the DNA TGTGCCAGCAGCTTAATGGGAGACTCTGGAAACACCATATATTTT.

V gene TRBV9 combines with J gene TRBJ2-3, with 10 positions matching TRBD1. This CDR3 contains 16 residues. Germline V gene sequence: CDR1 SGDLS, CDR2 YYNGEE. The V segment lost 4 bases and the J segment 4 bases; nucleotides outside the gene matches: 9. The CDR3, as DNA: TGTGCCAGCAGCCCCAGGGGGGGACAGGGGTCAGATACGCAGTATTTT. This gives the protein CASSPRGGQGSDTQYF.

The chain combines TRBV5-4 with TRBJ1-2; D perhaps matches TRBD1 (5 bases). Looked up from germline, CDR1 is SGHNT and CDR2 is YYREEE (reference sequence). V was shortened by 1 base and J by 7 bases, with 17 bases between the two germline ends. The CDR3 has 15 residues. The CDR3 nucleotides are TGTGCCAGCAGCTTGAGATCAGGGTCTGCTTCTGGCTACACCTTC. Protein product: CASSLRSGSASGYTF.

J is TRBJ2-5 and V is TRBV28; a possible D gene is TRBD2 (6 bases). V was pared by 2 bases and J by 2 bases, with 18 bases between. CDR1 MDHEN and CDR2 SYDVKM come from the germline V gene. This CDR3 has 17 residues. The CDR3 DNA reads as TGTGCCAGCAGTTTAAATCTTGTCGGCGGGATACAAGAGACCCAGTACTTC. It translates to CASSLNLVGGIQETQYF.

The chain combines TRBV2 with TRBJ2-2, with 7 bases fitting TRBD2. This CDR3 comprises 15 residues. Germline V gene data show CDR1 as SNHLY and CDR2 as FYNNEI. V shed 6 bases and J 0 bases; nucleotides not matched to a gene: 4. CDR3 protein: CASRATSSNTGELFF. CDR3 coding DNA: TGTGCCAGCAGGGCGACTAGCTCGAACACCGGGGAGCTGTTTTTT.

Written as DNA, the CDR3 is TGTGCCAGCAGCCAGGGACAGGGAGGGTTTAATTCACCCCTCCACTTT. Translation gives CASSQGQGGFNSPLHF. The chain couples TRBV7-2 to TRBJ1-6; 9 nucleotides line up with TRBD1. Germline assignment: CDR1 SGHTA and CDR2 FQGNSA. J was trimmed by 6 bases and V by 5 bases; bases with no gene match: 8. The CDR3 is made up of 16 amino acids.

The genes are TRBV28 and TRBJ2-3; D may correspond to TRBD1 or TRBD2 (5 bases each). Germline CDR1 MDHEN, CDR2 SYDVKM. There are 13 residues in the CDR3. Trimming took off 6 bases at V and 0 bases at J, with 7 bases between the two ends. The CDR3 loop is CASSWDSTDTQYF. The CDR3 DNA sequence: TGTGCCAGCAGCTGGGACAGCACAGATACGCAGTATTTT. The complete variable domain, with remaining parts taken from reference TRBV28 and TRBJ2-3, reads DVKVTQSSRYLVKRTGEKVFLECVQDMDHENMFWYRQDPGLGLRLIYFSYDVKMKEKGDIPEGYSVSREKKERFSLILESASTNQTSMYLCASSWDSTDTQYFGPGTRLTVL.

The V and J genes are TRBV5-1 and TRBJ1-4; 9 positions agree with TRBD1. Trimming cost V 4 bases and J 6 bases; bases outside gene matches: 4. The V gene's germline CDR1 is SGHRS and CDR2 YFSETQ. The CDR3 spans 14 residues. This chain's CDR3 is CASSVDRGHEKLFF. The CDR3 DNA is TGCGCCAGCAGCGTGGACAGGGGTCATGAAAAACTGTTTTTT. Supplemented by reference TRBV5-1 and TRBJ1-4, the full variable domain reads KAGVTQTPRYLIKTRGQQVTLSCSPISGHRSVSWYQQTPGQGLQFLFEYFSETQRNKGNFPGRFSGRQFSNSRSEMNVSTLELGDSALYLCASSVDRGHEKLFFGSGTQLSVL.

This clone was observed a handful of times. The rearrangement joins TRBV2 to TRBJ1-3; D remains unclear. V was shortened by 6 bases and J by 0 bases, with 12 bases between the two germline ends. Germline CDR1 SNHLY, CDR2 FYNNEI. CDR3 length: 15 amino acids. CDR3 coding DNA: TGTGCCAGCAGGGATTACAAGAGCTCTGGAAACACCATATATTTT. It yields the protein CASRDYKSSGNTIYF. Combining the CDR3 with reference TRBV2 and TRBJ1-3 gives the whole variable domain EPEVTQTPSHQVTQMGQEVILRCVPISNHLYFYWYRQILGQKVEFLVSFYNNEISEKSEIFDDQFSVERPDGSNFTLKIRSTKLEDSAMYFCASRDYKSSGNTIYFGEGSWLTVV.

The chain couples TRBV7-9 to TRBJ2-1; tentative D call: TRBD2 (5 bases). V dropped 5 bases and J dropped 9 bases, with 11 bases sitting between them. There are 12 residues in the CDR3. Germline lookup yields CDR1 SEHNR and CDR2 FQNEAQ (reference sequence). CDR3 in DNA: TGTGCCAGCAGCCCTACTAGTTTTGAGCAGTTCTTC. Translated: CASSPTSFEQFF.

This clone was picked up one time. V and J are TRBV4-2 and TRBJ1-3; D ambiguous. Per the germline V gene, CDR1 is LGHNA and CDR2 is YNFKEQ. The length of the CDR3 is 17 residues. V was trimmed by 1 base and J by 11 bases, leaving 24 bases between them. The CDR3 bases are TGTGCCAGCAGCCAAGGAGGAGAATCCGAGCCTCAGAAACCCATATATTTT. Protein sequence: CASSQGGESEPQKPIYF.

The chain has TRBV10-1 and TRBJ2-7, with 8 bases matching TRBD2. Germline CDR1 is WNHNN and CDR2 is SYGVQD (reference sequence). The CDR3 loop spans 14 amino acids. With V trimmed by 2 bases and J by 3 bases, 3 bases remained unmatched. CDR3 loop: CASSESGTSYEQYF. Here the CDR3 DNA reads TGCGCCAGCAGTGAGAGTGGGACTAGCTACGAGCAGTACTTC.

This rearrangement joins TRBV5-6 to TRBJ1-3; D possibly corresponds to TRBD1 (5 bases). V lost 0 bases and J 6 bases, leaving 10 bases between the germline ends. This CDR3 is 14 amino acids long. Germline V CDR1 and CDR2: SGHDT, YYEEEE. In nucleotides, the CDR3 is TGTGCCAGCAGCTTGGGTCAGGGAGCAAACACCATATATTTT. It is translated as CASSLGQGANTIYF.

This sequence joins TRBV7-2 and TRBJ2-7; D is possibly TRBD1 or TRBD2 (6 bases each). The CDR3 loop spans 15 amino acids. Germline values: CDR1 SGHTA, CDR2 FQGNSA. Trimming pared 1 base from V and 4 bases from J, leaving 14 bases between. The CDR3 bases are TGTGCCAGCAGCTTAGGGGGGGCCGGCAATTACGAGCAGTACTTC. Its translation is CASSLGGAGNYEQYF.

The V call is TRBV5-6, the J call TRBJ1-5, with 9 bases fitting TRBD1. There are 19 residues in the CDR3. CDR1 is SGHDT and CDR2 is YYEEEE in the germline V gene. V lost 0 bases and J lost 0; bases outside the gene matches: 10. The CDR3 reads CASSLVGQGISYSNQPQHF. Written as DNA, the CDR3 is TGTGCCAGCAGCTTGGTGGGACAGGGTATTTCATATAGCAATCAGCCCCAGCATTTT.

The chain links TRBV4-1 to TRBJ1-6, with 8 bases aligning to TRBD1. Germline-derived CDR1 and CDR2 are MGHRA and YSYEKL. The CDR3 totals 14 residues. J gave up 16 bases and V 0 bases, and 8 bases lay outside the gene matches. Here the CDR3 DNA reads TGCGCCAGCAGCCAAGAAGGCCAGGGGGCCGGTCTCCACTTT. This gives the protein CASSQEGQGAGLHF.

The V gene is TRBV7-2, the J gene TRBJ2-7; the D gene is possibly TRBD1 (5 bases). The germline V gene encodes CDR1 SGHTA and CDR2 FQGNSA. CDR3 length: 14 residues. V lost 2 bases, J lost 4 bases, and 12 bases lay in between. Written as DNA, the CDR3 is TGTGCCAGCAGCTTACTCAAGGGGCAGTACGAGCAGTACTTC. This codes for CASSLLKGQYEQYF.

The chain combines TRBV7-2 with TRBJ2-1; 13 bases line up with TRBD2. V lost 5 bases to trimming and J lost 7 bases; unmatched junction nucleotides: 8. The CDR3 is made up of 16 amino acids. The germline V gene has CDR1 SGHTA and CDR2 FQGNSA. CDR3 in amino acids: CASSPQLAGGRNEQFF. As DNA, the CDR3 is TGTGCCAGCAGCCCGCAACTAGCGGGAGGGCGGAATGAGCAGTTCTTC.

V gene TRBV4-3 combines with J gene TRBJ1-2; maybe TRBD1 (5 bases). The CDR3 runs 15 residues. Germline values: CDR1 LGHNA, CDR2 YSLEER. V was pared by 2 bases and J by 0 bases, with 10 bases between. The CDR3 here is CASSQKDTPNYGYTF. The CDR3 DNA sequence: TGCGCCAGCAGCCAAAAGGACACTCCTAACTATGGCTACACCTTC.

The genes are TRBV5-1 and TRBJ1-6; unclear D gene. Germline V gene data show CDR1 as SGHRS and CDR2 as YFSETQ. This CDR3 contains 14 residues. Between the trimmed V and J ends, which lost 1 base and 8 bases, there was a span of 10 bases. CDR3 protein: CASSLFDRDSPLHF. Here the CDR3 DNA reads TGCGCCAGCAGCTTGTTTGATAGGGATTCACCCCTCCACTTT.